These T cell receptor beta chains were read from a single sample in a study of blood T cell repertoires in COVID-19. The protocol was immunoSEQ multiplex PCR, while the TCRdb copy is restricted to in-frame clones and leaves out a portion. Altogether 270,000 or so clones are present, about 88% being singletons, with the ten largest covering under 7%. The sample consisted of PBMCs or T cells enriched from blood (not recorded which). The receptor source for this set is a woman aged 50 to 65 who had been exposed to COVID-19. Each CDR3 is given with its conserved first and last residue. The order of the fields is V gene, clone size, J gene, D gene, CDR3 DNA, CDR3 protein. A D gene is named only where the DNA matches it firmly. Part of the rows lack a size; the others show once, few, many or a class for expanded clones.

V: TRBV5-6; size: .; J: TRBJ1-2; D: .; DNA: TGTGCCAGCAGCAGGATTCAGGCGTATGGCTACACCTTC; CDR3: CASSRIQAYGYTF
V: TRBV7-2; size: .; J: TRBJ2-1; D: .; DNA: TGTGCCAGCAGCTTCGGGGGGCTGGGCAATGAGCAGTTCTTC; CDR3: CASSFGGLGNEQFF
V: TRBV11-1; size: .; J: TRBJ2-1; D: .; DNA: TGTGCCAGCTCATTAGCACCCTACAATGAGCAGTTCTTC; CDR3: CASSLAPYNEQFF
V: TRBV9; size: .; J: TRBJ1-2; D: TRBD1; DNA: TGTGCCAGCAGCGTAGAGGCAGGGGGTTATAACTATGGCTACACCTTC; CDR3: CASSVEAGGYNYGYTF
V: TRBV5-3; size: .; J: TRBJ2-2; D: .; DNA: TGTGCCAGAAGCCCCCACGGGTCAACCGGGGAGCTGTTTTTT; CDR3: CARSPHGSTGELFF
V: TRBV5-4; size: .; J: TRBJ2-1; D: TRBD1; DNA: TGTGCCAGCAGCCCGAGCACCAGGGGGCGCGAAAATGAGCAGTTCTTC; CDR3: CASSPSTRGRENEQFF
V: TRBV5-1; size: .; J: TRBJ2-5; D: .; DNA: TGCGCCAGCAGCTTGCGGGGGACCGGGGAGACCCAGTACTTC; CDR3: CASSLRGTGETQYF
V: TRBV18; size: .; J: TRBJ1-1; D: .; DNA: TGTGCCAGCTCGCCAGACAGGTCGAACACTGAAGCTTTCTTT; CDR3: CASSPDRSNTEAFF
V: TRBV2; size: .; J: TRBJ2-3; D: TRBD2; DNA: TGTGCCAGCAGTGAACTAGCGGGGGGGCTAGGGGCAGATACGCAGTATTTT; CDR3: CASSELAGGLGADTQYF
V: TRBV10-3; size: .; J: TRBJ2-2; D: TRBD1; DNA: TGTGCCATCAGCGGTACAGGGGACACCGGGGAGCTGTTTTTT; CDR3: CAISGTGDTGELFF
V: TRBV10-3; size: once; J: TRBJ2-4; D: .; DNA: TGTGCCACATCACGAGACAGAAACTTAGCCAAAAACATTCAGTACTTC; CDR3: CATSRDRNLAKNIQYF
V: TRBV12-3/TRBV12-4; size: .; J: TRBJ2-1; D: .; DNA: TGTGCCAGCAGTCACCGCGGGGAACAGTTCTTC; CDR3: CASSHRGEQFF
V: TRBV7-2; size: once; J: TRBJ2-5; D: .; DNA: TGTGCCAGCAGCTTAGGACTATTGGAGACCCAGTACTTC; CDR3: CASSLGLLETQYF
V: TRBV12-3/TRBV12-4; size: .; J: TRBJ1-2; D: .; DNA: TGTGCCAGCACCCCGAGGGTGTGGTATGGCTACACCTTC; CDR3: CASTPRVWYGYTF
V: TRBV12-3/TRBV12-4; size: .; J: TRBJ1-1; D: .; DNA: TGTGCCAGCAGTTTTGGGCCTCCCACTGAAGCTTTCTTT; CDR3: CASSFGPPTEAFF
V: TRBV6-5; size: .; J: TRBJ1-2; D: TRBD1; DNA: TGTGCCAGCAGCTCAGGGGGTCTTTATGGCTACACCTTC; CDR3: CASSSGGLYGYTF
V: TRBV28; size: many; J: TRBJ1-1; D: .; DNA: TGTGCCAGCAGCCTCCCCAGTCACACTGAAGCTTTCTTT; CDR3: CASSLPSHTEAFF
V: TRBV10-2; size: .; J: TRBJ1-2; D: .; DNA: TGCGCCAGCAGTAGACAGAACTATGGCTACACCTTC; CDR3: CASSRQNYGYTF
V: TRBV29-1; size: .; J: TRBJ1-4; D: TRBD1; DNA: TGCAGCGTTGGCCTCGGACAGGTTAATGAAAAACTGTTTTTT; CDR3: CSVGLGQVNEKLFF
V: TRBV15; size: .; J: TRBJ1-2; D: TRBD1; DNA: TGTGCCACCAGCAGAGTCCGACAGGGAAGATACTATGGCTACACCTTC; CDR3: CATSRVRQGRYYGYTF
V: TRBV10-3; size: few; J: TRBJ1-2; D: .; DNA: TGTGCCACCTCCCGAGGGCCAGAGGGCTACACCTTC; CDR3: CATSRGPEGYTF
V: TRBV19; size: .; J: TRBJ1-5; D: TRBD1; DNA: TGTGCCAGTAGTATGGACAGGGTACAGCCCCAGCATTTT; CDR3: CASSMDRVQPQHF
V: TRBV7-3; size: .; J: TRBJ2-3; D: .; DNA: TGTGCCAGCAGCTTAGGACGGGGTGGCACAGATACGCAGTATTTT; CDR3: CASSLGRGGTDTQYF
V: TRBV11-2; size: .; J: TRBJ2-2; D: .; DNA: TGTGCCAGCAGCTTAACCAGGGGTTGGACCGGGGAGCTGTTTTTT; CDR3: CASSLTRGWTGELFF
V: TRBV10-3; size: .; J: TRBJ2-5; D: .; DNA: TGTGCCATCGGACTCGGAGAGACCCAGTACTTC; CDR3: CAIGLGETQYF
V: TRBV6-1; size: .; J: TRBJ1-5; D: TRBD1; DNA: TGTGCCAGCAGTGAAGCGCAGGGGGCGCCCCAGCATTTT; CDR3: CASSEAQGAPQHF
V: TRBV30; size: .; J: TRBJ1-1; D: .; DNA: TGTGCCTGGAGTGTAATTCTCCTCGGACAGTCGAACACTGAAGCTTTCTTT; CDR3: CAWSVILLGQSNTEAFF
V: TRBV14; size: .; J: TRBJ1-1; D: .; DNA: TGTGCCAGCAGCCAAGTGGCGGTAATCACTGAAGCTTTCTTT; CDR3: CASSQVAVITEAFF
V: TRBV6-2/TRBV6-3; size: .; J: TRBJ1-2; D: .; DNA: TGTGCCAGCAGTTACTCGATGGGGGCTTATGGCTACACCTTC; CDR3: CASSYSMGAYGYTF
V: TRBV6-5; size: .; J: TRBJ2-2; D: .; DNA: TGTGCCAGCAGGGTGGGGCTTACCACCGGGGAGCTGTTTTTT; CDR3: CASRVGLTTGELFF
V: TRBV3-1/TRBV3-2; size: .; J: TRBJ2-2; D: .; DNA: TGTGCCTCGACTCGTGCCGTGAACACCGGGGAGCTGTTTTTT; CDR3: CASTRAVNTGELFF
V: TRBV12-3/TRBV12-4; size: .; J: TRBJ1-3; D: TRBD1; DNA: TGTGCCGGAAGGACAGGGGCAGGAAACACCATATATTTT; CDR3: CAGRTGAGNTIYF
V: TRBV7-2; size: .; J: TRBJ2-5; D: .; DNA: TGTGCCAGCAGCTCACAGGGGGGGCCGGAGACCCAGTACTTC; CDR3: CASSSQGGPETQYF
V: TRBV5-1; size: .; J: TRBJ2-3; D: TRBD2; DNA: TGCGCCAGCAGCTCCTCGGGGGGGAGTACAGATACGCAGTATTTT; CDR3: CASSSSGGSTDTQYF
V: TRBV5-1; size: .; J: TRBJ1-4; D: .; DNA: TGCGCCAGCTCCTCTCAACAGGGCAACGGGGAAAAACTGTTTTTT; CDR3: CASSSQQGNGEKLFF
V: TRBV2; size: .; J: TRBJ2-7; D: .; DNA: TGTGCCAGCCGTGGCCTCCGGGACGAGCAGTACTTC; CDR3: CASRGLRDEQYF
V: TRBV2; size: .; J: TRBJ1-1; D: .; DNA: TGTGCCAGCAGCGGGGTCGGGCCCCGTGGCACTGAAGCTTTCTTT; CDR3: CASSGVGPRGTEAFF
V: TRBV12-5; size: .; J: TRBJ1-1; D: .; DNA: TGTGCTAGTGGACTCCAACAGGGCCCTAACACTGAAGCTTTCTTT; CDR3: CASGLQQGPNTEAFF
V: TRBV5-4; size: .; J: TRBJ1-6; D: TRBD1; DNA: TGTGCCAGCAGCTGGGAGGGGACAGGGTTAGGACATTCACCCCTCCACTTT; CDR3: CASSWEGTGLGHSPLHF
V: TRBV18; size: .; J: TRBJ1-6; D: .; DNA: TGTGCCAGCTCACCAGCAGATAATTCACCCCTCCACTTT; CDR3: CASSPADNSPLHF
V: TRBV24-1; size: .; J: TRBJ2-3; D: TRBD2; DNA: TGTGCCACCAGTGAGCCCGGGGGGAGGAGCACAGATACGCAGTATTTT; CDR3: CATSEPGGRSTDTQYF
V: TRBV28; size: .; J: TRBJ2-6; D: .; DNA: TGTGCCAGCAGTTTAACGGGTACCGGGGCCAACGTCCTGACTTTC; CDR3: CASSLTGTGANVLTF
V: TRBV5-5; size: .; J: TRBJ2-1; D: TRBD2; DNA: TGTGCCAGCGGCCGGGCTAGCGGGAGCAATGAGCAGTTCTTC; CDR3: CASGRASGSNEQFF
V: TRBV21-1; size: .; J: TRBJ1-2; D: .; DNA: TGTGCCAGCAGCAAAGAAGCAGGGGCAGGTGGCTACACCTTC; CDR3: CASSKEAGAGGYTF
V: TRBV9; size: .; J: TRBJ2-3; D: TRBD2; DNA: TGTGCCAGCAGCGTTACCCAAGATAGAAGCGGGATCTATTTT; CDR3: CASSVTQDRSGIYF
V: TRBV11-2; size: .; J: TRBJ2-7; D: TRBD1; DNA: TGTGCCAGCAGTTCTATGGGACAGGGGTTCTACGAGCAGTACTTC; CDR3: CASSSMGQGFYEQYF